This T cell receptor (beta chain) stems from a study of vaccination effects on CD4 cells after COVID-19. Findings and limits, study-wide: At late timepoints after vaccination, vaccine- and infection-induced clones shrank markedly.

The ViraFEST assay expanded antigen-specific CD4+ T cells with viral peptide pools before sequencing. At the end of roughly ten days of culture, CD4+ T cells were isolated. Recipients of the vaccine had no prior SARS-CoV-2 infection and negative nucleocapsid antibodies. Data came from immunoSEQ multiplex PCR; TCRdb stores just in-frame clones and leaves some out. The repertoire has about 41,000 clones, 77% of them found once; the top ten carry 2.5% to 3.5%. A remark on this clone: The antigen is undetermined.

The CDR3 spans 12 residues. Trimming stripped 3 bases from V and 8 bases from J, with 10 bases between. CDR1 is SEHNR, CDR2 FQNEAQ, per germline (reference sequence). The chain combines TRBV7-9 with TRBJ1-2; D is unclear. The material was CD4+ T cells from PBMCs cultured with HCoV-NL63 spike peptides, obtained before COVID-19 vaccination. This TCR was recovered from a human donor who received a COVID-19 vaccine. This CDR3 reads CASSLLNGGYTF. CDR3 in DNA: TGTGCCAGCAGCTTGCTAAATGGGGGCTACACCTTC.